These 2 T cell receptor beta chains originate from one sample sequenced in a study of OX40 agonist ivuxolimab in advanced cancers. Clones were read by immunoSEQ multiplex PCR, and TCRdb kept only the in-frame ones, dropping some. The sample has some 96,000 clones, approximately 90% seen once. The sequencing used CD4+ or CD8+ T cells sorted from blood, collected in a trial of the OX40 agonist ivuxolimab. The source is an adult with an advanced solid tumor such as melanoma, head and neck, liver or kidney cancer.

The rearrangement uses TRBV19 and TRBJ1-3; unclear D gene. Germline CDR1 reads LNHDA; CDR2 reads SQIVND (reference sequence). The CDR3 length is 14 residues. Deletions cut 6 bases from V and 2 bases from J, with 11 bases between. The CDR3 region is CASRMTQTGNTIYF. For the CDR3, the DNA is TGTGCCAGTAGGATGACTCAAACTGGAAACACCATATATTTT.

This clone was counted a single time. V usage is TRBV27 and J usage is TRBJ2-7, with 10 bases matching TRBD1. The CDR3 is 17 amino acids. The V and J ends lost 2 bases and 1 base, in that order; junction bases with no gene match: 8. CDR1 is MNHEY and CDR2 is SMNVEV in the germline V gene (reference sequence). CDR3 loop: CASSLRPPGQGSYEQYF. The CDR3 DNA follows: TGTGCCAGCAGTTTACGGCCACCGGGACAGGGGTCCTACGAGCAGTACTTC.